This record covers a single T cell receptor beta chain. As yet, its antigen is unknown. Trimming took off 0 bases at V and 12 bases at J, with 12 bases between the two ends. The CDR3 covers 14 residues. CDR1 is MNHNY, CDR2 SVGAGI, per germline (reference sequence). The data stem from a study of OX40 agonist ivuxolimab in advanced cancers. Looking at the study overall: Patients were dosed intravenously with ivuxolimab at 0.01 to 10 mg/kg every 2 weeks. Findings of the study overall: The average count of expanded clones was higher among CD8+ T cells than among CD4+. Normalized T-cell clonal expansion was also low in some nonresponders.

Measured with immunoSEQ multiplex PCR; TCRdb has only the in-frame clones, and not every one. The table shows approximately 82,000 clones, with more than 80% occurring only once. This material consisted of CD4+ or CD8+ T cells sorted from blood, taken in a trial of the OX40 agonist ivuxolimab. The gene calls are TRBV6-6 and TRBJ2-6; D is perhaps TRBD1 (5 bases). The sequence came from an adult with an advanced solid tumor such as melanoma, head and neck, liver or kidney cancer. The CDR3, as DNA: TGTGCCAGCAGTTACTCGGGCAGGGCGGTCGTCCTGACTTTC. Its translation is CASSYSGRAVVLTF.